This passage covers 20 T cell receptor beta chains from one sample sequenced in a study of T cells in Graves' hyperthyroidism and ophthalmopathy. Amplification of TCR beta CDR3 regions used RNA as the template. A set of HTBI primers served as the primers for a first-round RT-PCR of the TCR CDR3. MiXCR was run by TCRdb on the multiplex PCR reads, yielding one entry per CDR3 protein. Of about 420,000 distinct CDR3 sequences in the sample, 15% to 19% were seen once. The sample taken for sequencing was blood. Receptors originate from a woman younger than 30 with Graves' hyperthyroidism.

This clonotype was seen many times. The rearrangement uses TRBV20-1 and TRBJ2-5; D gene unclear. Trimming cost V 6 bases and J 2 bases, with 10 bases left between them. Germline lookup yields CDR1 DFQATT and CDR2 SNEGSKA (reference sequence). This CDR3 comprises 12 residues. CDR3 protein: CSATTPQETQYF. CDR3 bases: TGCAGTGCCACGACTCCTCAAGAGACCCAGTACTTC.

This clonotype showed up just a few times. The rearrangement links TRBV7-9 to TRBJ2-6; D unclear. CDR1 SEHNR and CDR2 FQNEAQ come from the germline V gene (reference sequence). The V gene lost 8 bases and the J gene lost 0 bases, with 5 bases spanning the gap. The CDR3 totals 13 residues. CDR3 coding DNA: TGTGCCAGCCCCCACTCTGGGGCCAACGTCCTGACTTTC. Translating gives CASPHSGANVLTF.

This clonotype was seen a handful of times. The rearrangement uses TRBV20-1 and TRBJ1-4; a possible D gene is TRBD1 (5 bases). Germline values: CDR1 DFQATT, CDR2 SNEGSKA (reference sequence). The V and J ends lost 6 bases and 8 bases respectively, with 13 bases between them. The CDR3 contains 12 residues. The CDR3 loop reads CSAQGWGEKLFF. Written as DNA, the CDR3 is TGCAGTGCCCAGGGATGGGGAGAAAAACTGTTTTTT.

This clonotype was seen a handful of times. V usage is TRBV5-6 and J usage is TRBJ2-2; D gene uncertain. V was clipped by 0 bases and J by 4 bases, with 7 bases between them. The germline CDR1 and CDR2 sequences are SGHDT and YYEEEE. CDR3 length equals 14 residues. CDR3: CASSLGRFTGELFF. The CDR3 DNA is TGTGCCAGCAGCTTGGGGCGCTTCACCGGGGAGCTGTTTTTT.

This clonotype has more than one count but fewer than ten. V and J are TRBV9 and TRBJ1-1, with D possibly matching TRBD1 (6 bases). CDR1 and CDR2 from the germline V gene are SGDLS and YYNGEE. The CDR3 loop spans 14 amino acids. The V end lost 3 bases, the J end lost 2 bases, and 11 bases lay between the germline ends. The CDR3 nucleotides are TGTGCCAGCAGCGGTCGGACAGAAAACACTGAAGCTTTCTTT. Translated: CASSGRTENTEAFF.

This clonotype was counted ten times or more. The rearrangement joins TRBV20-1 to TRBJ2-3; 10 bases map to TRBD2. The CDR3 covers 13 residues. Trimming cost V 4 bases and J 4 bases; bases outside gene matches: 2. Germline V gene data show CDR1 as DFQATT and CDR2 as SNEGSKA (reference sequence). CDR3 sequence: CSAKRGGSDTQYF. CDR3 nucleotides: TGCAGTGCTAAGCGGGGGGGCTCAGATACGCAGTATTTT.

In its sample, this clonotype was seen many times. The chain employs TRBV12-3 or TRBV12-4 and TRBJ1-2, with TRBD1 as a possible D gene (6 bases). The CDR3 has 13 amino acids. V was trimmed by 6 bases and J by 4 bases, leaving 12 bases between them. This CDR3 is CASRETGAYGYTF. The CDR3 nucleotides are TGTGCCAGCAGGGAGACAGGCGCCTATGGCTACACCTTC.

This clonotype came up a few times. The chain couples TRBV4-1 to TRBJ2-1, with 9 bases fitting TRBD1. The germline CDR1 and CDR2 sequences are MGHRA and YSYEKL. J lost 8 bases, V lost 3 bases, and 14 bases had no gene match. The CDR3 loop spans 17 amino acids. The CDR3 here is CASSHLVTGGVMHEQFF. The DNA of the CDR3 is TGCGCCAGCAGCCACTTAGTTACAGGGGGCGTCATGCATGAGCAGTTCTTC.

The sample holds many counts of this clonotype. The chain recombines TRBV5-1 with TRBJ1-5, with D unresolved. Germline values: CDR1 SGHRS, CDR2 YFSETQ. V shed 4 bases and J shed 0 bases, with 14 bases lying between them. This CDR3 region has 16 residues. CDR3 sequence reads: CASSPWGVDSNQPQHF. CDR3 nucleotides: TGCGCCAGCAGCCCCTGGGGAGTCGATAGCAATCAGCCCCAGCATTTT.

The chain joins TRBV5-1 to TRBJ2-2; tentatively, D is TRBD2 (6 bases). V gave up 3 bases and J gave up 0 bases, with 21 bases separating them. This CDR3 region has 19 residues. The germline V gene has CDR1 SGHRS and CDR2 YFSETQ. The CDR3 DNA reads TGCGCCAGCAGCTGGATAGATACGGGGGTCCGGGCGAACACCGGGGAGCTGTTTTTT. Amino acids: CASSWIDTGVRANTGELFF. Drawing the rest from reference TRBV5-1 and TRBJ2-2, the complete variable domain is KAGVTQTPRYLIKTRGQQVTLSCSPISGHRSVSWYQQTPGQGLQFLFEYFSETQRNKGNFPGRFSGRQFSNSRSEMNVSTLELGDSALYLCASSWIDTGVRANTGELFFGEGSRLTVL.

This chain connects TRBV27 to TRBJ2-7; D unclear. The germline gives CDR1 MNHEY, CDR2 SMNVEV (reference sequence). Trimming stripped 2 bases from V and 3 bases from J, with 14 bases between. The CDR3 is 15 residues long. For the CDR3, the DNA is TGTGCCAGCAGTTTAAGCCGGACGGTAAGCTACGAGCAGTACTTC. Encoded protein: CASSLSRTVSYEQYF.

This clonotype appeared many times. V gene TRBV28 combines with J gene TRBJ2-5; D is ambiguous. Trimming removed 3 bases from V and 2 bases from J, with 16 bases in between. The length of the CDR3 is 16 residues. In germline, CDR1 is MDHEN, CDR2 SYDVKM. The CDR3 region is CASSLDWGFGQETQYF. As DNA, the CDR3 is TGTGCCAGCAGTTTGGATTGGGGTTTTGGGCAAGAGACCCAGTACTTC.

This clonotype came up many times. V and J are TRBV10-3 and TRBJ1-1; a possible D gene is TRBD1 (5 bases). V was trimmed by 4 bases and J by 6 bases, leaving 15 bases between them. Germline V gene sequence: CDR1 ENHRY, CDR2 SYGVKD. The CDR3 loop spans 14 amino acids. The CDR3 DNA follows: TGTGCCATCAGTGGAAGGGCGGACAACCCTGAAGCTTTCTTT. Protein product: CAISGRADNPEAFF.

The CDR3 region has the DNA TGTGCCACCTCATTTGAATTGGGACAGTACGAGCAGTACTTC. Residues: CATSFELGQYEQYF. This sequence joins TRBV15 and TRBJ2-7; 7 bases fit TRBD1. CDR1 LNHNV and CDR2 YYDKDF come from the germline V gene (reference sequence). After removal of 8 bases from V and 4 bases from J, the junction contained 11 bases not matched to a gene. CDR3 size: 14 residues.

Many counts were recorded for this clonotype. This chain's CDR3 is CASSYSLMNTEAFF. Written as DNA, the CDR3 is TGTGCCAGCAGTTACAGCCTGATGAACACTGAAGCTTTCTTT. V is TRBV27 and J is TRBJ1-1; D uncertain. V was shortened by 4 bases and J by 0 bases, with 9 bases between the two germline ends. The CDR3 is 14 amino acids. The germline V gene encodes CDR1 MNHEY and CDR2 SMNVEV (reference sequence).

This clonotype was picked up many times. The CDR3 loop reads CASSATGGGQPQHF. The CDR3, as DNA: TGTGCCAGCAGCGCTACAGGGGGAGGCCAGCCCCAGCATTTT. The V call is TRBV11-2, the J call TRBJ1-5; TRBD1 matches 8 bases. The CDR3 is 14 amino acids. V shed 5 bases, J shed 7 bases, and the junction held 7 bases outside the gene matches. Germline values: CDR1 SGHAT, CDR2 FQNNGV.

This clonotype was seen only a few times. The chain combines TRBV20-1 with TRBJ1-4; TRBD1 might be the D (6 bases). Trimming stripped 7 bases from V and 8 bases from J, with 14 bases between. This CDR3 region has 12 residues. Germline V gives CDR1 DFQATT, CDR2 SNEGSKA (reference sequence). CDR3 sequence: CSVFRGEEKLFF. CDR3 nucleotides: TGCAGTGTGTTTAGGGGGGAAGAAAAACTGTTTTTT.

The rearrangement joins TRBV25-1 to TRBJ1-5, with a weak D call TRBD1 (5 bases). This CDR3 region has 14 residues. V was shortened by 3 bases and J by 2 bases, with 8 bases between the two germline ends. Germline V gene data show CDR1 as MGHDK and CDR2 as SYGVNS. The CDR3 DNA reads TGTGCCAGCAGTGAGAGGGGTCGCAATCAGCCCCAGCATTTT. It encodes CASSERGRNQPQHF.

Many counts were recorded for this clonotype. V and J are TRBV28 and TRBJ2-3; TRBD2 aligns across 12 bases. V lost 8 bases and J lost 3; bases outside the gene matches: 9. Germline V gene lookup returns CDR1 MDHEN and CDR2 SYDVKM. The CDR3 runs 16 residues. The CDR3, as DNA: TGTGCCAGCGTCAAACGGACTAGCGGGGATACAGATACGCAGTATTTT. Amino acid sequence: CASVKRTSGDTDTQYF.

This clonotype came up a few times. The chain couples TRBV7-8 to TRBJ1-3; 10 bases fit TRBD1. Per germline, CDR1 SGHVS and CDR2 FQNEAQ. J lost 2 bases, V lost 5 bases, and 12 bases had no gene match. This CDR3 comprises 18 residues. The CDR3 is CASSPRRTGGFAGNTIYF. CDR3 coding DNA: TGTGCCAGCAGCCCCCGTCGGACAGGGGGATTCGCTGGAAACACCATATATTTT.